Shown below are 26 T cell receptor beta chains from a single sample sequenced in a study of tumor-infiltrating lymphocytes in localized non-small cell lung cancer. Sequenced by immunoSEQ multiplex PCR; TCRdb stores in-frame clones only, minus some. The table shows about 16,000 clones, with approximately 70% occurring only once. Sequencing input: lung tumor tissue. These receptors were taken from a human donor with non-small cell lung cancer.

The chain combines TRBV6-5 with TRBJ1-3, with 8 bases aligning to TRBD1. The CDR3 covers 16 residues. Per germline, CDR1 MNHEY and CDR2 SVGAGI. J was trimmed by 3 bases and V by 0 bases; bases with no gene match: 4. The DNA for the CDR3 is TGTGCCAGCAGTTACTCGGCGACAGGGGTTGGAAACACCATATATTTT. This sequence encodes CASSYSATGVGNTIYF.

This clone was found once. The J gene is TRBJ1-2, the V gene TRBV7-2; 7 bases are shared with TRBD1. There are 17 residues in the CDR3. Germline assignment: CDR1 SGHTA and CDR2 FQGNSA. Trimming cost V 1 base and J 4 bases; bases outside gene matches: 12. In DNA form, the CDR3 reads TGTGCCAGCAGCTTAGGTCCGAGACAGGGTTTCAGCTATGGCTACACCTTC. Encoded protein: CASSLGPRQGFSYGYTF.

This clone was seen a few times. This sequence joins TRBV28 and TRBJ1-1; D unresolved. The germline V gene encodes CDR1 MDHEN and CDR2 SYDVKM. Trimming stripped 3 bases from V and 6 bases from J, with 14 bases between. This CDR3 spans 14 amino acids. The chain's CDR3 is CASSLGYKGPEAFF. DNA of the CDR3: TGTGCCAGCAGTTTGGGGTACAAGGGTCCTGAAGCTTTCTTT.

CDR3 amino acids: CASSRQGSEKLFF. The CDR3 nucleotides are TGTGCCAGCAGCCGTCAGGGCAGTGAAAAACTGTTTTTT. This rearrangement joins TRBV7-2 to TRBJ1-4; D possibly corresponds to TRBD1 (5 bases). The germline V and J ends were trimmed by 5 bases and 7 bases, with 11 bases remaining between them. CDR1 is SGHTA and CDR2 is FQGNSA in the germline V gene. This CDR3 spans 13 amino acids.

V and J are TRBV7-2 and TRBJ2-1; TRBD1 matches 7 bases. CDR1 is SGHTA, CDR2 FQGNSA, per germline. J gave up 9 bases and V 1 base, and 12 bases lay outside the gene matches. The CDR3 is 16 amino acids. CDR3 nucleotide sequence: TGTGCCAGCAGCTTAGAGCACCGGACAGGAGCGGCTGAGCAGTTCTTC. The encoded protein is CASSLEHRTGAAEQFF.

V and J are TRBV7-9 and TRBJ2-1; TRBD1 or TRBD2 may be the D gene (7 bases each). Germline V gene sequence: CDR1 SEHNR, CDR2 FQNEAQ (reference sequence). The CDR3 spans 16 residues. The V end was cut by 8 bases, the J end by 4 bases, with 21 bases between. The CDR3 sequence: CASFQGGKQLYNEQFF. In DNA form, the CDR3 reads TGTGCCAGCTTTCAGGGGGGGAAACAACTTTACAATGAGCAGTTCTTC.

CDR3 in amino acids: CASSRSIQETQYF. The CDR3 DNA reads TGTGCCAGCAGCCGCTCCATCCAAGAGACCCAGTACTTC. The rearrangement links TRBV7-2 to TRBJ2-5; D ambiguous. V lost 5 bases and J lost 1, with 8 bases in between. This CDR3 contains 13 residues. The V gene's germline CDR1 is SGHTA and CDR2 FQGNSA.

The chain couples TRBV19 to TRBJ2-2; D is uncertain. Germline-derived CDR1 and CDR2 are LNHDA and SQIVND (reference sequence). The CDR3 length is 13 residues. Trimming left V 1 base short and J 10 bases short, with 10 bases between. CDR3 in DNA: TGTGCCAGTAGTATAGGATGGTCCATGGAGCTGTTTTTT. It encodes CASSIGWSMELFF.

J is TRBJ1-2 and V is TRBV9; D is undetermined. The CDR3 runs to 11 residues. Germline V gene sequence: CDR1 SGDLS, CDR2 YYNGEE. V lost 0 bases and J 8 bases, leaving 5 bases between the germline ends. In DNA form, the CDR3 reads TGTGCCAGCAGCGTAGGTGACGGCTACACCTTC. Amino acids: CASSVGDGYTF.

This chain uses TRBV28 with TRBJ2-5, with a possible D match to TRBD2 (5 bases). The better agreement between TRBJ2-7 and the DNA end casts doubt on the J call. The CDR3 loop spans 12 amino acids. The germline CDR1 and CDR2 sequences are MDHEN and SYDVKM. In DNA, the CDR3 is TGTGCCAGCAACGCCGGGACCTACGAGCAGTACTTC. It translates to CASNAGTYEQYF.

V usage is TRBV7-8 and J usage is TRBJ1-2; D perhaps matches TRBD1 (6 bases). Germline V gene sequence: CDR1 SGHVS, CDR2 FQNEAQ. This CDR3 region has 13 residues. The CDR3 DNA follows: TGTGCTACGGGAGGGGGACTTAACTATGGCTACACCTTC. Its translation: CATGGGLNYGYTF. Together with reference TRBV7-8 and TRBJ1-2, the CDR3 gives the full variable domain: GAGVSQSPRYKVAKRGQDVALRCDPISGHVSLFWYQQALGQGPEFLTYFQNEAQLDKSGLPSDRFFAERPEGSVSTLKIQRTQQEDSAVYLCATGGGLNYGYTFGSGTRLTVV.

This clone appeared a few times. The rearrangement uses TRBV5-1 and TRBJ1-5; possible D gene TRBD1, 5 bases. Trimming took off 0 bases at V and 5 bases at J, with 9 bases between the two ends. This CDR3 is built from 14 residues. Germline lookup yields CDR1 SGHRS and CDR2 YFSETQ. In nucleotides, the CDR3 is TGCGCCAGCAGCTTGGCCCCGGGGGATCAGCCCCAGCATTTT. This sequence encodes CASSLAPGDQPQHF.

The chain joins TRBV18 to TRBJ2-1; no clear D gene. V lost 3 bases and J 9 bases, leaving 6 bases between the germline ends. Germline V gene lookup returns CDR1 KGHSH and CDR2 LQKENI. The CDR3 has 11 amino acids. This chain's CDR3 is CASSPASEQFF. CDR3 DNA sequence: TGTGCCAGCTCACCGGCCAGTGAGCAGTTCTTC.

This sequence joins TRBV10-3 and TRBJ2-7, with TRBD1 identical over 10 bases. There are 15 residues in the CDR3. V was pared by 2 bases and J by 5 bases, with 6 bases of the junction left unmatched. The V gene's germline CDR1 is ENHRY and CDR2 SYGVKD. CDR3 region: CAISERTGGKDEQYF. The DNA for the CDR3 is TGTGCCATCAGTGAGAGGACAGGGGGTAAGGACGAGCAGTACTTC.

This clone occurred a few times. The chain uses TRBV4-2 and TRBJ2-2; 10 nucleotides agree with TRBD2. The V gene's germline CDR1 is LGHNA and CDR2 YNFKEQ. The V segment lost 6 bases and the J segment 7 bases; nucleotides outside the gene matches: 5. This CDR3 region has 14 residues. The CDR3 loop reads CASRVAGGYGELFF. As DNA, the CDR3 is TGTGCCAGCAGGGTAGCGGGGGGTTACGGGGAGCTGTTTTTT.

The chain joins TRBV7-8 to TRBJ1-4; 9 nucleotides agree with TRBD1. V lost 4 bases, J lost 8 bases, and 8 bases stayed unmatched. Germline lookup yields CDR1 SGHVS and CDR2 FQNEAQ. The CDR3 is made up of 15 amino acids. The CDR3 nucleotides read TGTGCCAGCAGCTATCCGGGACAGGGACGGGAAAAACTGTTTTTT. Its protein is CASSYPGQGREKLFF.

The chain couples TRBV9 to TRBJ2-1; no clear D. The CDR3 spans 16 residues. The germline gives CDR1 SGDLS, CDR2 YYNGEE. The V and J ends lost 1 base and 0 bases respectively, with 11 bases between them. In DNA form, the CDR3 reads TGTGCCAGCAGCGTATACGCGGACCTCTCCTACAATGAGCAGTTCTTC. It translates to CASSVYADLSYNEQFF. Complete variable domain (other parts from reference TRBV9 and TRBJ2-1): DSGVTQTPKHLITATGQRVTLRCSPRSGDLSVYWYQQSLDQGLQFLIQYYNGEERAKGNILERFSAQQFPDLHSELNLSSLELGDSALYFCASSVYADLSYNEQFFGPGTRLTVL.

The chain recombines TRBV7-2 with TRBJ2-7; possible D gene TRBD2, 5 bases. CDR3 length: 12 residues. Germline CDR1 reads SGHTA; CDR2 reads FQGNSA. Trimming pared 5 bases from V and 4 bases from J, leaving 9 bases between. Here the CDR3 reads CASSQDWYEQYF. CDR3 nucleotides: TGTGCCAGCAGCCAGGACTGGTACGAGCAGTACTTC.

The chain is built from TRBV30 and TRBJ2-1; D is uncertain. Between the trimmed V and J ends, which lost 0 bases and 8 bases, there was a span of 8 bases. The CDR3 covers 12 residues. Germline CDR1 GTSNPN, CDR2 SVGIG (reference sequence). CDR3 protein: CAWSVIVDEQFF. The DNA of the CDR3 is TGTGCCTGGAGTGTAATTGTCGATGAGCAGTTCTTC.

The CDR3 DNA reads TGTGCCAGCAGTCCCTCTACTAGCGGGGGGAAGCATGAGCAGTTCTTC. Its translation: CASSPSTSGGKHEQFF. The chain is built from TRBV6-6 and TRBJ2-1, with 12 positions matching TRBD2. The CDR3 spans 16 residues. CDR1 is MNHNY, CDR2 SVGAGI, per germline (reference sequence). V dropped 5 bases and J dropped 8; count of bases not matched to a gene: 10.

The chain joins TRBV10-2 to TRBJ2-1; either TRBD1 or TRBD2 may supply D (5 bases each). The CDR3 totals 12 residues. Trimming took 8 bases from V and 12 from J, leaving 17 bases between them. The germline V gene has CDR1 WSHSY and CDR2 SAAADI. CDR3 coding DNA: TGCGCCAGCGCCGGTTCGAAGGGACGGCAGTTCTTC. Its translation is CASAGSKGRQFF.

In this sample, this clone turned up a few times. The CDR3 reads CASRTGGGPYGYTF. CDR3 bases: TGTGCCAGCAGGACCGGAGGGGGGCCTTATGGCTACACCTTC. This chain uses TRBV2 with TRBJ1-2; a possible D gene is TRBD1 (6 bases). Germline-derived CDR1 and CDR2 are SNHLY and FYNNEI. V was shortened by 6 bases and J by 5 bases, with 16 bases between the two germline ends. The CDR3 is made up of 14 amino acids.

The chain recombines TRBV29-1 with TRBJ1-1; no reliable D call. The V gene's germline CDR1 is SQVTM and CDR2 ANQGSEA. CDR3 size: 15 residues. The CDR3: CSARWAGTMNTEAFF. CDR3 DNA sequence: TGCAGTGCCCGGTGGGCGGGCACCATGAACACTGAAGCTTTCTTT.

The chain carries TRBV5-6 and TRBJ2-1; D unclear. Germline lookup yields CDR1 SGHDT and CDR2 YYEEEE. This CDR3 comprises 14 residues. Trimming cost V 1 base and J 5 bases, with 10 bases left between them. CDR3 amino acids: CASSLIQRNNEQFF. The CDR3 DNA reads as TGTGCCAGCAGCTTGATCCAGAGAAACAATGAGCAGTTCTTC.

The chain joins TRBV9 to TRBJ1-2; D gene uncertain. Trimming cost V 3 bases and J 8 bases, with 5 bases left between them. This CDR3 region has 10 residues. CDR1 and CDR2 (germline): SGDLS, YYNGEE. For the CDR3, the DNA is TGTGCCAGCAGCGGTCAGGGCTACACCTTC. This sequence encodes CASSGQGYTF.

The chain links TRBV5-1 to TRBJ1-2, with D perhaps matching TRBD1 (6 bases). The CDR3 covers 13 residues. V dropped 2 bases and J dropped 8 bases, with 13 bases sitting between them. Germline V CDR1 and CDR2: SGHRS, YFSETQ. The CDR3 loop is CASSLGPGEGYTF. DNA of the CDR3: TGCGCCAGCAGCTTAGGCCCAGGGGAAGGCTACACCTTC.